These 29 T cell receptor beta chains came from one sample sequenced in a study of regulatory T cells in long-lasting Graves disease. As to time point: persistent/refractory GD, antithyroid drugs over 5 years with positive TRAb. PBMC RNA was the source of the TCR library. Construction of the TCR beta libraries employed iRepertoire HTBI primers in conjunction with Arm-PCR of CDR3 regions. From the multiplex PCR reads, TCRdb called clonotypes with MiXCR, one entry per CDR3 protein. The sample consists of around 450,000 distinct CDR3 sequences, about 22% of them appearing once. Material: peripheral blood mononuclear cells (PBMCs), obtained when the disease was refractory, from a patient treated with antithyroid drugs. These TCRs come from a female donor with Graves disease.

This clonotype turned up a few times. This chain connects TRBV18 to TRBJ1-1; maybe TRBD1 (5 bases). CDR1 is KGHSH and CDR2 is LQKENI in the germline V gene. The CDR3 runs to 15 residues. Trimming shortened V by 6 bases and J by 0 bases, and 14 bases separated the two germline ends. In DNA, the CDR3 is TGTGCCAGCTCCGGGGACGGGGGAATGAACACTGAAGCTTTCTTT. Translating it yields CASSGDGGMNTEAFF.

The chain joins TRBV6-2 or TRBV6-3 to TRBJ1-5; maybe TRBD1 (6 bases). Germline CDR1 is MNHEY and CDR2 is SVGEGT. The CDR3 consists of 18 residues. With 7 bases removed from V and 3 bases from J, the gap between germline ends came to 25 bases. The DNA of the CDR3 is TGTGCCAGCAATCGGGGGGGGACACTCAGAACCTTCAATCAGCCCCAGCATTTT. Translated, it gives CASNRGGTLRTFNQPQHF.

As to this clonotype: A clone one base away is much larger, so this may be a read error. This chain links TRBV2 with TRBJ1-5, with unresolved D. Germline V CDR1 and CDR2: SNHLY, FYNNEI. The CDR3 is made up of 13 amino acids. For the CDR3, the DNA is TGTGTCAGCAACATTAATAGCAATCAGCCCCAGCATTTT. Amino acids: CVSNINSNQPQHF.

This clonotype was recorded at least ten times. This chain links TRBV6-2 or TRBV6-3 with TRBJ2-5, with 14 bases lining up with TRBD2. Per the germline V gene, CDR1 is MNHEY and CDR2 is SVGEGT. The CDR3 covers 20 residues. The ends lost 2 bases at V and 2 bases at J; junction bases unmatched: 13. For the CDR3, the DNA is TGTGCCAGCAGTTACCCGGGTTGGGGACTAGCGGGAGTCAGGCAAGAGACCCAGTACTTC. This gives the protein CASSYPGWGLAGVRQETQYF.

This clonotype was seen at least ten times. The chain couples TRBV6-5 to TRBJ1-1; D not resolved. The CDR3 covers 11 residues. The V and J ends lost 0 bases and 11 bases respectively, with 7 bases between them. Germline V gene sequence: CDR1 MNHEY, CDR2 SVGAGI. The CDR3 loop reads CASSYSIWAFF. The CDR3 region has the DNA TGTGCCAGCAGTTACTCGATTTGGGCTTTCTTT.

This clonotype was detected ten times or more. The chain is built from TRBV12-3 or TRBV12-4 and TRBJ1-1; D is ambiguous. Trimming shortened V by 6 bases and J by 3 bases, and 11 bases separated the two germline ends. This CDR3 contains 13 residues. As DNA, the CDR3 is TGTGCCAGCAGAACGGACGGATACACTGAAGCTTTCTTT. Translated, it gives CASRTDGYTEAFF.

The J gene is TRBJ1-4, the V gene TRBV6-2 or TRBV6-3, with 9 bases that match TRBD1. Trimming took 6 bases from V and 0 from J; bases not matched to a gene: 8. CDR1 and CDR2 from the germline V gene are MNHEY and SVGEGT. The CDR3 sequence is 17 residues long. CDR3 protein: CASRYSRQGATNEKLFF. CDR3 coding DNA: TGTGCCAGCAGGTACAGTAGACAGGGGGCAACTAATGAAAAACTGTTTTTT.

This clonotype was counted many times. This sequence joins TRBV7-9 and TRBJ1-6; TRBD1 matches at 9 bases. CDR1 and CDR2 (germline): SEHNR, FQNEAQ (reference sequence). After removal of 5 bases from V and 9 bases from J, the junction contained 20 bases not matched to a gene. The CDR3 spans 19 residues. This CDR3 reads CASSPPGQGDTRKISPLHF. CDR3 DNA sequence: TGTGCCAGCAGCCCACCGGGACAGGGCGATACACGTAAAATTTCACCCCTCCACTTT.

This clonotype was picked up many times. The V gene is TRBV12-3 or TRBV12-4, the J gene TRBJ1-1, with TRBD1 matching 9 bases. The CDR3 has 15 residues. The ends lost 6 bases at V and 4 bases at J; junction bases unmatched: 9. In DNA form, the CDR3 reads TGTGCCAGCAGGTCCCGACAGGGGGGAGGCACTGAAGCTTTCTTT. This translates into CASRSRQGGGTEAFF.

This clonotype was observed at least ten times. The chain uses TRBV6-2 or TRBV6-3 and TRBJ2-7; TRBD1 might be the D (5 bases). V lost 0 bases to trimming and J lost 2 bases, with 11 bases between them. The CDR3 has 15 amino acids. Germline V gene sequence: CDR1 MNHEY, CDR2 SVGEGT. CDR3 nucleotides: TGTGCCAGCAGTTACTCGATTACAGGAGCCTACGAGCAGTACTTC. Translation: CASSYSITGAYEQYF.

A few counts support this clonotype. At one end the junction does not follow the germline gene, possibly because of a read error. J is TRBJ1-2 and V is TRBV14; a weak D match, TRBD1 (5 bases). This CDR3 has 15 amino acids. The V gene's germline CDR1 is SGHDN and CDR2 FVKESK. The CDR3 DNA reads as TGTGCCAACAGCCATACTCAGACAGCTAACTATGGCTACACCTTC. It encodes CANSHTQTANYGYTF.

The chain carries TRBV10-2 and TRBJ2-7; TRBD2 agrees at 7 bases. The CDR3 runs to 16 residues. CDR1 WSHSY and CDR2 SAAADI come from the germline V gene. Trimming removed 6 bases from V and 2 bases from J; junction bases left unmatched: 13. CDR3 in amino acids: CASSRSGDLRTYEQYF. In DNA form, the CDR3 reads TGCGCCAGCAGCCGAAGCGGGGACCTGAGAACCTACGAGCAGTACTTC.

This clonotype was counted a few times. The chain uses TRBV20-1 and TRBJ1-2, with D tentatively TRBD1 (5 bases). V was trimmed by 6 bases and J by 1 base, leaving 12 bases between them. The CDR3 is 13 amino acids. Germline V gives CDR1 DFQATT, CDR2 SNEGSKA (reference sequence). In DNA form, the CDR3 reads TGCAGTGCACAAGGGACTTTTAACTATGGCTACACCTTC. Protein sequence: CSAQGTFNYGYTF.

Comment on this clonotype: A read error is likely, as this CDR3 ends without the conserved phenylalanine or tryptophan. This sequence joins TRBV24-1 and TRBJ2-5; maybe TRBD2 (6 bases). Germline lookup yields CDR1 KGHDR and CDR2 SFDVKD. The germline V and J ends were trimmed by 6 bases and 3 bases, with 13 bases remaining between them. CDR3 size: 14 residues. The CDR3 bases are TGTGCCACCAGTAGAGGGGACTTCAAAGAGACCCAGTACTCC. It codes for CATSRGDFKETQYS.

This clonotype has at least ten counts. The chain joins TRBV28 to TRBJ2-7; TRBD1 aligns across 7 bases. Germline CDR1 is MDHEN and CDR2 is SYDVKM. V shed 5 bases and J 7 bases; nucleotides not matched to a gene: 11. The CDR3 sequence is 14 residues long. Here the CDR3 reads CASSPPGTAGEQYF. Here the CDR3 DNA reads TGTGCCAGCAGTCCCCCCGGGACAGCCGGAGAGCAGTACTTC.

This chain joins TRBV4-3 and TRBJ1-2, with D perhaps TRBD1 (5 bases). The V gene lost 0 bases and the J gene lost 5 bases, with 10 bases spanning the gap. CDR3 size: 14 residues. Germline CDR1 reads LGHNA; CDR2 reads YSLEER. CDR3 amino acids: CASSQDRTSYGYTF. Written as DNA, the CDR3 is TGCGCCAGCAGCCAAGATAGGACATCTTATGGCTACACCTTC.

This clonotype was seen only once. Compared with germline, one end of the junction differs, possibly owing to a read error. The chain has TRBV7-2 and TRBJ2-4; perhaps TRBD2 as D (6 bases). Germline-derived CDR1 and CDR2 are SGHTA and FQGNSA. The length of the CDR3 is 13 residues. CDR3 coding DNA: TGTGCCAGCAGCGTAGCGGAATTAAACATTCAGTACTTC. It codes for CASSVAELNIQYF.

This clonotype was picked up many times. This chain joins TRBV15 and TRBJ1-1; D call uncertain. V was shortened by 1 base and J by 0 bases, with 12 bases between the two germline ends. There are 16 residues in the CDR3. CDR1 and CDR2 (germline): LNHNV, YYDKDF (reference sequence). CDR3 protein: CATSRGIQTVNTEAFF. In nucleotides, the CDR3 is TGTGCCACCAGCAGAGGTATCCAGACCGTGAACACTGAAGCTTTCTTT.

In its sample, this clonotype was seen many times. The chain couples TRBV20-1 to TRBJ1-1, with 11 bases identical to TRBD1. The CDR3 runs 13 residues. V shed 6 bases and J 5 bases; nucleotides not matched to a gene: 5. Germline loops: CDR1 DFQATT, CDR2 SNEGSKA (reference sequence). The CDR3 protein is CSAGQGAITEAFF. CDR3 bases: TGCAGTGCAGGACAGGGGGCGATTACTGAAGCTTTCTTT.

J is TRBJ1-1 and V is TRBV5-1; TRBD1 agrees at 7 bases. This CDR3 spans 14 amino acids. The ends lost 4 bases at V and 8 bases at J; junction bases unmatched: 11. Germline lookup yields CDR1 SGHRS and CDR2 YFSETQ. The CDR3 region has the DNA TGCGCCAGCAGCGTGGACAGGATACCTAAAGAAGCTTTCTTT. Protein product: CASSVDRIPKEAFF.

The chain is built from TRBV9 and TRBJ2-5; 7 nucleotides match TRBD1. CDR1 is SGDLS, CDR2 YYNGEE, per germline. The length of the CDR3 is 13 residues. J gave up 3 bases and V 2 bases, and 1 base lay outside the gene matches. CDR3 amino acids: CASSVTGEETQYF. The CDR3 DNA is TGTGCCAGCAGCGTTACAGGGGAAGAGACCCAGTACTTC.

CDR3 region: CASSQNGFGSSNQPQHF. The CDR3 DNA is TGCGCCAGCAGCCAAAATGGATTTGGTAGCAGCAATCAGCCCCAGCATTTT. This sequence joins TRBV4-1 and TRBJ1-5; no reliable D call. The CDR3 runs to 17 residues. Germline V CDR1 and CDR2: MGHRA, YSYEKL. The V end lost 2 bases, the J end lost 1 base, and 15 bases lay between the germline ends.

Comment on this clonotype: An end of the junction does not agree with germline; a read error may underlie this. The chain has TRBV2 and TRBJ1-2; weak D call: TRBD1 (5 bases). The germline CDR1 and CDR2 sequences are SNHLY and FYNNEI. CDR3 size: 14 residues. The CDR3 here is CASGGKGADYGYTF. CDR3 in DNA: TGTGCCAGCGGGGGGAAAGGTGCCGACTATGGCTACACTTTC.

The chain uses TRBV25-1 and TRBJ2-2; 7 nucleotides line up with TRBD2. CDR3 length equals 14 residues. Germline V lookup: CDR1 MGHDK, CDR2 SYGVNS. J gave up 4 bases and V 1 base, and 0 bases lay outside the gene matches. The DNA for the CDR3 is TGTGCCAGCAGTGAATCGGGAGGCACCGGGGAGCTGTTTTTT. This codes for CASSESGGTGELFF.

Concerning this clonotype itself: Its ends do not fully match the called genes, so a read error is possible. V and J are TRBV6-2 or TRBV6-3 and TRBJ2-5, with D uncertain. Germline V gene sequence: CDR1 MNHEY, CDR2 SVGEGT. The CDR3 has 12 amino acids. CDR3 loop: CASSYAAETRYF. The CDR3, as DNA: TGTGCCAGCAGTTACGCCGCGGAGACCCGGTACTTC.

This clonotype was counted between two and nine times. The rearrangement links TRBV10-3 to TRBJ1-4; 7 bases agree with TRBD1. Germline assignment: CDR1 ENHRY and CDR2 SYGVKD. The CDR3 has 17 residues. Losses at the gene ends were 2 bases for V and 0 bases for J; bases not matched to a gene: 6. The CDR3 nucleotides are TGTGCCATCAGTGAGGCCCGAACAGGGGCAACTAATGAAAAACTGTTTTTT. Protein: CAISEARTGATNEKLFF.

CDR3 sequence reads: CASSQVGVTGELFF. CDR3 bases: TGTGCCAGCAGCCAAGTGGGGGTCACCGGGGAGCTGTTTTTT. V is TRBV4-2 and J is TRBJ2-2; D may correspond to TRBD1 or TRBD2 (5 bases each). This CDR3 is built from 14 residues. Per germline, CDR1 LGHNA and CDR2 YNFKEQ. With 1 base removed from V and 4 bases from J, the gap between germline ends came to 7 bases.

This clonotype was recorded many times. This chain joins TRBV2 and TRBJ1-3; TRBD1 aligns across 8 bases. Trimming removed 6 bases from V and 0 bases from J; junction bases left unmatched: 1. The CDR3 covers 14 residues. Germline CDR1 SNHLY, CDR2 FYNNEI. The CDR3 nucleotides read TGTGCCAGCAGGACAGGGGTCTCTGGAAACACCATATATTTT. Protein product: CASRTGVSGNTIYF. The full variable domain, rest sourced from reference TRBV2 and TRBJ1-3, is EPEVTQTPSHQVTQMGQEVILRCVPISNHLYFYWYRQILGQKVEFLVSFYNNEISEKSEIFDDQFSVERPDGSNFTLKIRSTKLEDSAMYFCASRTGVSGNTIYFGEGSWLTVV.

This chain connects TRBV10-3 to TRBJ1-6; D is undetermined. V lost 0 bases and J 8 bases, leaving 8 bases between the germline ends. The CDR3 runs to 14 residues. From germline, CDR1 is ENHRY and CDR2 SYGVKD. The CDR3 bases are TGTGCCATCAGTGAGTCTATCCAGGATTCACCCCTCCACTTT. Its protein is CAISESIQDSPLHF.